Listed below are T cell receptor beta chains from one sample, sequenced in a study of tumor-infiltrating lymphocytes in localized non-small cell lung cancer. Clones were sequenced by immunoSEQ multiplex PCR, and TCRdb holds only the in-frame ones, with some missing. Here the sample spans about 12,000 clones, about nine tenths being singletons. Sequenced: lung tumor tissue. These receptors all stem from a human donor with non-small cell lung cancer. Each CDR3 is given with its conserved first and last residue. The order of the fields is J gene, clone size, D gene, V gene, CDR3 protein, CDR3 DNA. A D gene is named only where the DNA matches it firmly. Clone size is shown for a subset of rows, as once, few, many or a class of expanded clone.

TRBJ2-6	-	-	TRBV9	CASSALSGANVLTF	TGTGCCAGCAGCGCCCTCTCTGGGGCCAACGTCCTGACTTTC
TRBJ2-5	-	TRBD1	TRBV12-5	CASGRTGKETQYF	TGTGCTAGTGGTCGGACAGGGAAAGAGACCCAGTACTTC
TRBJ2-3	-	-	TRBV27	CASRTLLAVSTDTQYF	TGTGCCAGCAGAACCCTTTTAGCGGTTAGCACAGATACGCAGTATTTT
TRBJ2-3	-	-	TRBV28	CASSPPRGTDTQYF	TGTGCCAGCAGCCCCCCAAGGGGCACAGATACGCAGTATTTT
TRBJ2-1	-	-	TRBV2	CASSPLPTSGSSYNEQFF	TGTGCCAGCAGCCCATTACCCACTAGTGGGAGCTCCTACAATGAGCAGTTCTTC
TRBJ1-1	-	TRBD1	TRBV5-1	CASSLVGMDRGGTEAFF	TGCGCCAGCAGCTTGGTAGGAATGGACAGGGGAGGAACTGAAGCTTTCTTT
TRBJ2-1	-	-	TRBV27	CASSLSWEWDTTRNEQFF	TGTGCCAGCAGTTTATCATGGGAATGGGACACCACTCGCAATGAGCAGTTCTTC
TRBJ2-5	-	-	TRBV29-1	CSVFRGAETQYF	TGCAGCGTTTTCAGGGGTGCAGAGACCCAGTACTTC
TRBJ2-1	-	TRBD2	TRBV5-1	CASSRGGYNEQFF	TGCGCCAGCAGCCGGGGGGGCTACAATGAGCAGTTCTTC
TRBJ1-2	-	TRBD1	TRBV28	CAILALDRGRDGYTF	TGTGCCATCCTAGCCTTGGACAGGGGGCGAGATGGCTACACCTTC
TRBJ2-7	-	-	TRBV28	CASSRSLAYEQYF	TGTGCCAGCAGTCGGAGCCTGGCCTACGAGCAGTACTTC
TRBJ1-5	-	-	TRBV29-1	CSAGHLNQPQHF	TGCAGCGCAGGACACCTCAATCAGCCCCAGCATTTT
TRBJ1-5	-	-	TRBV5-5	CASSLVAGENQPQHF	TGTGCCAGCAGCTTGGTGGCAGGGGAAAATCAGCCCCAGCATTTT
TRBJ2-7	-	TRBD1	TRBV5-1	CASSPGQGQTYEQYF	TGCGCCAGCAGCCCAGGACAGGGCCAAACCTACGAGCAGTACTTC
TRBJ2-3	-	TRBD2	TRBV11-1	CASSPGLAPDTQYF	TGTGCCAGCAGCCCCGGACTAGCGCCAGATACGCAGTATTTT
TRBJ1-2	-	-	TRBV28	CASSLSLGSRGGGYTF	TGTGCCAGCAGTTTATCCCTAGGGTCCAGGGGAGGTGGCTACACCTTC
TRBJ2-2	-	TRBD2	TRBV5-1	CASSWIMGGPDTGELFF	TGCGCCAGCAGCTGGATTATGGGAGGGCCGGACACCGGGGAGCTGTTTTTT
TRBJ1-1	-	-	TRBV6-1	CAARRQRNTEAFF	TGTGCGGCTCGGAGACAGCGAAACACTGAAGCTTTCTTT
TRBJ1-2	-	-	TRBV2	CASSGSSYGYTF	TGTGCCAGCAGTGGCAGCTCCTATGGCTACACCTTC
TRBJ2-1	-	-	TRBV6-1	CASITSFSYNEQFF	TGTGCCAGCATTACTAGTTTCTCCTACAATGAGCAGTTCTTC
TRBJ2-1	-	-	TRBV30	CAWRTPGSYNEQFF	TGTGCCTGGAGGACTCCAGGATCCTACAATGAGCAGTTCTTC
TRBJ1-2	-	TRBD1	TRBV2	CASSDQGAVYGYTF	TGTGCCAGCAGTGATCAGGGGGCGGTTTATGGCTACACCTTC
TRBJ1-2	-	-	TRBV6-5	CASSLHGTRDGYTF	TGTGCCAGCAGTTTACACGGGACACGCGATGGCTACACCTTC
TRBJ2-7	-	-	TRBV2	CASIYGQNSYEQYF	TGTGCCAGCATCTACGGCCAGAACTCCTACGAGCAGTACTTC
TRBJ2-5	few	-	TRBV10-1	CASSGQYQETQYF	TGCGCCAGCAGTGGACAGTACCAAGAGACCCAGTACTTC
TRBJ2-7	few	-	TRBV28	CASSGYSYEQYF	TGTGCCAGCAGTGGATACTCCTACGAGCAGTACTTC
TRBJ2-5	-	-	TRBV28	CASTSPTAGQIAKTQYF	TGTGCCAGCACTTCTCCGACTGCGGGACAGATAGCAAAGACCCAGTACTTC
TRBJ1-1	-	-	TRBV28	CASTPPRNTEAFF	TGTGCCAGCACCCCCCCCAGGAACACTGAAGCTTTCTTT
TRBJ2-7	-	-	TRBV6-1	CASSEGSVWLPRQYF	TGTGCCAGCAGTGAAGGTTCCGTCTGGCTGCCACGGCAGTACTTC
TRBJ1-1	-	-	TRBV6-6	CASTTDRTNTEAFF	TGTGCCAGCACCACTGACAGGACGAACACTGAAGCTTTCTTT
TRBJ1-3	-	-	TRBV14	CASSQGARSRNTIYF	TGTGCCAGCAGCCAAGGCGCCCGTAGTCGAAACACCATATATTTT
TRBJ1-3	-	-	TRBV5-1	CASSAGTPTRNTIYF	TGCGCCAGCAGCGCGGGGACACCAACAAGAAACACCATATATTTT
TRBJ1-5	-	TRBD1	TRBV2	CASRGQGYSNQPQHF	TGTGCCAGCAGGGGACAGGGCTATAGCAATCAGCCCCAGCATTTT
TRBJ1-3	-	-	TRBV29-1	CSVRAHGSGNTIYF	TGCAGCGTCCGAGCCCACGGCTCTGGAAACACCATATATTTT
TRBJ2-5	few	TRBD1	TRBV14	CASRLSGGGTQYF	TGTGCCAGCAGATTATCAGGGGGCGGGACCCAGTACTTC
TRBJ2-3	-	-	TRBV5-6	CASSLPGSTDTQYF	TGTGCCAGCAGCTTGCCTGGTAGCACAGATACGCAGTATTTT
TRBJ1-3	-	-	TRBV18	CASSPPGFSGNTIYF	TGTGCCAGCTCACCGCCAGGATTCTCTGGAAACACCATATATTTT